This T cell receptor (beta chain) was obtained from a study of blood T cells in healthy people across ages. It was with a sample-barcoded 5' primer and a J-beta primer mix that a second PCR of roughly 7 to 12 cycles was run. Each cDNA molecule was tagged by a template-switch adaptor that had 12 random nucleotides. Each CDR3 protein is one row after TCRdb ran MiXCR on the 5' RACE reads. The table lists over a million distinct CDR3 sequences, less than 25% of them singletons. Each donor supplied ten milliliters of peripheral blood. Comment on this clonotype: Its matching antigen is unknown. A junction boundary mismatches the germline segment, possibly from a read error.

In germline, CDR1 is LGHNA, CDR2 YSLEER. The CDR3 loop spans 15 amino acids. Broader study findings: Long-lived and aged donors differed, with more naive CD4+ cells and higher diversity in the long-lived.

The same data also went into a second study, on T cells of mothers and their children.

The chain is built from TRBV4-3 and TRBJ2-5; 12 positions agree with TRBD2. The receptor's source is a girl aged 2 to 9 in good health. The sequencing sample was made of blood. The CDR3 bases are TGCGCCAGCAGCCAGCGACTAGCGGGGGTAGAGGCCCAGTACTTC. This translates into CASSQRLAGVEAQYF.